This TCR beta chain was sequenced during a study of shared clonotypes between healthy human individuals. The data were produced by immunoSEQ multiplex PCR, yet TCRdb's version contains in-frame clones alone and is incomplete. Of 450,000 to 500,000 clones listed, around 78% are singletons. Germline V lookup: CDR1 SGHRS, CDR2 YFSETQ. The CDR3 length is 20 residues. The V and J ends lost 0 bases and 2 bases respectively, with 23 bases between them. The sequence was collected from a woman aged 40 to 50 in good health. Some clones in this sample may be carry-over from other donors' samples. Material: PBMCs. The chain uses TRBV5-1 and TRBJ2-2, with D possibly being TRBD1 (6 bases). CDR3 DNA: TGCGCCAGCAGCTTGGAAAAGGCTTGGCAGGGGTTTACAAACACCGGGGAGCTGTTTTTT. It translates to CASSLEKAWQGFTNTGELFF.